The 15 T cell receptor beta chains in this list originate from one sample, sequenced in a study of OX40 agonist ivuxolimab in advanced cancers. Generated by immunoSEQ multiplex PCR, the TCRdb table keeps only in-frame clones and is missing some. The sample holds nearly 85,000 clones, 75% to 90% seen once. The sample consisted of CD4+ or CD8+ T cells sorted from blood, taken in a trial of the OX40 agonist ivuxolimab. These receptors were taken from an adult with an advanced solid tumor such as melanoma, head and neck, liver or kidney cancer.

V usage is TRBV6-1 and J usage is TRBJ1-1, with D unresolved. The germline gives CDR1 MNHNS, CDR2 SASEGT. The V end lost 2 bases, the J end lost 5 bases, and 12 bases lay between the germline ends. The CDR3 is 14 amino acids. This CDR3 reads CASSESIPGTEAFF. CDR3 sequence (DNA): TGTGCCAGCAGTGAAAGCATCCCGGGGACTGAAGCTTTCTTT.

This chain links TRBV5-1 with TRBJ2-2; no clear D gene. CDR3 length: 12 residues. V lost 0 bases and J 6 bases, leaving 3 bases between the germline ends. Germline loops: CDR1 SGHRS, CDR2 YFSETQ. CDR3: CASSLGAGELFF. DNA for the CDR3: TGCGCCAGCAGCTTGGGGGCCGGGGAGCTGTTTTTT.

The chain combines TRBV7-2 with TRBJ1-6; 7 positions match TRBD1. The CDR3 loop spans 14 amino acids. After removal of 6 bases from V and 7 bases from J, the junction contained 6 bases not matched to a gene. Germline assignment: CDR1 SGHTA and CDR2 FQGNSA. The chain's CDR3 is CASSARTGNSPLHF. CDR3 nucleotide sequence: TGTGCCAGCAGTGCCAGGACAGGAAATTCACCCCTCCACTTT. Supplemented by reference TRBV7-2 and TRBJ1-6, the full variable domain reads GAGVSQSPSNKVTEKGKDVELRCDPISGHTALYWYRQSLGQGLEFLIYFQGNSAPDKSGLPSDRFSAERTGGSVSTLTIQRTQQEDSAVYLCASSARTGNSPLHFGNGTRLTVT.

The genes are TRBV7-9 and TRBJ1-6; no firm D call. V was shortened by 5 bases and J by 10 bases, with 15 bases between the two germline ends. The CDR3 runs to 14 residues. Germline-derived CDR1 and CDR2 are SEHNR and FQNEAQ (reference sequence). The CDR3 reads CASSPPLLTSPLHF. Here the CDR3 DNA reads TGTGCCAGCAGCCCCCCCCTTCTGACATCACCCCTCCACTTT.

The chain couples TRBV6-5 to TRBJ1-1; a weak D match, TRBD1 (5 bases). Germline CDR1 MNHEY, CDR2 SVGAGI. This CDR3 comprises 13 residues. The germline V and J ends were trimmed by 6 bases and 1 base, with 9 bases remaining between them. The CDR3 DNA follows: TGTGCCAGCAGAAGGACACAGAACACTGAAGCTTTCTTT. It specifies CASRRTQNTEAFF.

The chain carries TRBV11-2 and TRBJ2-3; D not certain. The CDR3 runs 12 residues. Germline V gene lookup returns CDR1 SGHAT and CDR2 FQNNGV. The V end was cut by 7 bases, the J end by 3 bases, with 8 bases between. CDR3 bases: TGTGCCAGCACAGACGGGACAGATACGCAGTATTTT. Protein: CASTDGTDTQYF.

This clone is a singleton in its sample. The chain uses TRBV5-1 and TRBJ2-7, with D maybe TRBD2 (6 bases). V lost 3 bases and J lost 6, with 16 bases in between. Germline-derived CDR1 and CDR2 are SGHRS and YFSETQ. The CDR3 is 14 amino acids. CDR3 bases: TGCGCCAGCAGCTCGACCGGGACTTCAGTCGAGCAGTACTTC. The encoded protein is CASSSTGTSVEQYF.

This chain connects TRBV5-1 to TRBJ1-2; D is possibly TRBD1 (6 bases). This CDR3 contains 16 residues. Germline V gene data show CDR1 as SGHRS and CDR2 as YFSETQ. V lost 0 bases and J 4 bases, leaving 16 bases between the germline ends. CDR3 sequence reads: CASSLATDRPLYGYTF. CDR3 coding DNA: TGCGCCAGCAGCTTGGCCACCGACAGGCCGCTCTATGGCTACACCTTC.

The V gene is TRBV18, the J gene TRBJ1-4; D possibly corresponds to TRBD1 (5 bases). There are 16 residues in the CDR3. The V gene's germline CDR1 is KGHSH and CDR2 LQKENI. V gave up 6 bases and J gave up 4 bases, with 18 bases separating them. Written as DNA, the CDR3 is TGTGCCAGCTCGGCTACCGGGACTTCTATTAATGAAAAACTGTTTTTT. It specifies CASSATGTSINEKLFF.

The chain is built from TRBV7-9 and TRBJ2-7; either TRBD1 or TRBD2 may fit D (5 bases each). In germline, CDR1 is SEHNR, CDR2 FQNEAQ (reference sequence). CDR3 length equals 15 residues. Trimming took 4 bases from V and 2 from J, leaving 15 bases between them. This CDR3 is CASSSEGRPAYEQYF. CDR3 coding DNA: TGTGCCAGCAGCTCCGAGGGACGCCCTGCCTACGAGCAGTACTTC.

Details on this clone: This same CDR3 is encoded by further DNA sequences in the sample. This chain joins TRBV6-5 and TRBJ1-5; D may be TRBD1 (5 bases). From germline, CDR1 is MNHEY and CDR2 SVGAGI. This CDR3 has 15 amino acids. V lost 0 bases, J lost 3 bases, and 9 bases lay in between. The CDR3 is CASSYSGGDNQPQHF. For the CDR3, the DNA is TGTGCCAGCAGTTACTCGGGGGGGGACAATCAGCCCCAGCATTTT.

This clone has only a few counts. V and J are TRBV4-1 and TRBJ1-6, with a weak D call TRBD1 (5 bases). Germline CDR1 is MGHRA and CDR2 is YSYEKL. V was shortened by 4 bases and J by 7 bases, with 11 bases between the two germline ends. The CDR3 is 14 amino acids. The CDR3 DNA reads as TGCGCCAGCAGCCCAGGGAAGGGGAATTCACCCCTCCACTTT. This codes for CASSPGKGNSPLHF.

There are a few counts of this clone. The chain has TRBV19 and TRBJ1-2; TRBD1 might be the D (5 bases). Germline-derived CDR1 and CDR2 are LNHDA and SQIVND (reference sequence). CDR3 length equals 17 residues. V lost 7 bases, J lost 2 bases, and 23 bases lay in between. CDR3 DNA: TGTGCCAGTATTCCACAAGACGGGGCAGGCTACAACTATGGCTACACCTTC. This sequence encodes CASIPQDGAGYNYGYTF.

This chain joins TRBV6-1 and TRBJ2-7, with TRBD1 matching 8 bases. The CDR3 is made up of 14 amino acids. The V gene end was trimmed by 7 bases and the J gene end by 5 bases; junction bases not matched to a gene: 10. CDR1 MNHNS and CDR2 SASEGT come from the germline V gene. The CDR3 protein is CASTATGVLNEQYF. The CDR3 nucleotides read TGTGCCAGCACTGCGACAGGGGTGCTGAACGAGCAGTACTTC.

The chain recombines TRBV30 with TRBJ1-6, with unresolved D. V was trimmed by 2 bases and J by 2 bases, leaving 10 bases between them. This CDR3 region has 15 residues. Looked up from germline, CDR1 is GTSNPN and CDR2 is SVGIG (reference sequence). CDR3 in amino acids: CAWSRGPAYNSPLHF. DNA of the CDR3: TGTGCCTGGAGTCGGGGTCCGGCCTATAATTCACCCCTCCACTTT.